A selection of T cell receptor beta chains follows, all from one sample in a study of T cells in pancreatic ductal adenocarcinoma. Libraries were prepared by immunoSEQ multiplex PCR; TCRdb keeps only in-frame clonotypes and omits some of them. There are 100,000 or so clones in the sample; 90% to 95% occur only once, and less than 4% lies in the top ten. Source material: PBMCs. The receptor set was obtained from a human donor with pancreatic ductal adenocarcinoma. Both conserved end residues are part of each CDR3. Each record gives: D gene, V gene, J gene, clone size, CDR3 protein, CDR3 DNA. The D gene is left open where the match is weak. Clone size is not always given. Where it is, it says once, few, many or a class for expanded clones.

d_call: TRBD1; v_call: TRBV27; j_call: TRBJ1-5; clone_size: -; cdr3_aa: CASSIGQGNQPQHF; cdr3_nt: TGTGCCAGCAGTATAGGACAGGGGAATCAGCCCCAGCATTTT
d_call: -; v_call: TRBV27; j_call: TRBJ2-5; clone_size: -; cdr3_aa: CASSFTGETQYF; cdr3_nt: TGTGCCAGCAGTTTCACGGGAGAGACCCAGTACTTC
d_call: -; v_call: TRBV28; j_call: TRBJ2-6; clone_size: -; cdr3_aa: CASRPLAGRGANVLTF; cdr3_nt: TGTGCCAGCAGACCGCTAGCTGGACGGGGGGCCAACGTCCTGACTTTC
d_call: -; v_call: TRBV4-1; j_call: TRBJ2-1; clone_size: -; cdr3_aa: CASSSGLIQFF; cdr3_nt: TGCGCCAGCAGCTCAGGACTTATACAGTTCTTC
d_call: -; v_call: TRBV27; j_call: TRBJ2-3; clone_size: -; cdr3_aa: CASSLFKSGSTDTQYF; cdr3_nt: TGTGCCAGCAGTTTATTCAAAAGCGGGAGCACAGATACGCAGTATTTT
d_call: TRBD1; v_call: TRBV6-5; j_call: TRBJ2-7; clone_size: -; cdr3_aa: CASRRDRGSYEQYF; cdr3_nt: TGTGCCAGCAGACGGGACAGGGGTTCCTACGAGCAGTACTTC
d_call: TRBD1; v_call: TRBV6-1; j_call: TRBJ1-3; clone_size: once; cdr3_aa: CAMTGEPGNTIYF; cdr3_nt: TGTGCCATGACAGGGGAACCTGGAAACACCATATATTTT
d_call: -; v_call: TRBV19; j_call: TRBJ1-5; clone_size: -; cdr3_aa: CASSAGGGQPQHF; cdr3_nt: TGTGCTTCCTCGGCGGGGGGCGGTCAGCCCCAGCATTTT
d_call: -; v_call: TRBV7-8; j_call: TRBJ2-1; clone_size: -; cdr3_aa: CASSTPGLLNGEQFF; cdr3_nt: TGTGCCAGCAGCACCCCCGGACTCCTGAATGGTGAGCAGTTCTTC
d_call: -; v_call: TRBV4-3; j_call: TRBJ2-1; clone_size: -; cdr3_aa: CASSQVEVDNEQFF; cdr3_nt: TGCGCCAGCAGCCAAGTGGAGGTCGACAATGAGCAGTTCTTC